This T cell receptor beta chain was captured in a study of T cell repertoires in aging, cancer and after chemotherapy. TCR beta rearrangements were amplified from peripheral blood genomic DNA. From germline, CDR1 is DFQATT and CDR2 SNEGSKA (reference sequence). V gave up 0 bases and J gave up 8 bases, with 10 bases separating them. The CDR3 consists of 13 residues. A mixed TRB-A/B primer pool amplified rearranged TRB by multiplex touch-down PCR. TCRdb passed the multiplex PCR reads through MiXCR, listing each CDR3 protein once. Among 1,000 or so distinct CDR3 sequences listed, around a quarter were seen once.

Specimen: blood. The chain employs TRBV20-1 and TRBJ2-2; a weak D match, TRBD1 (5 bases). This clonotype was sampled from a human donor with a solid tumor. The CDR3, as DNA: TGCAGTGCTAGAGATGGGGCAGAGGGGGAGCTGTTTTTT. Residues: CSARDGAEGELFF.